The 6 T cell receptor beta chains given below trace back to one sample, sequenced in a study of PD-L1 blockade in urothelial cancer. Produced via immunoSEQ multiplex PCR; TCRdb's table is partial and in-frame only. The sample has 130,000 or so clones, 84% seen once; the top ten hold roughly 3.5%. Time point of the sample: pretreatment peripheral blood. This specimen was PBMCs, taken around atezolizumab (anti-PD-L1) treatment. Receptors originate from a man aged 45-65 years with urothelial cancer.

This chain links TRBV7-8 with TRBJ1-6; D possibly corresponds to TRBD1 (5 bases). The V gene lost 1 base and the J gene lost 8 bases, with 6 bases spanning the gap. The CDR3 loop spans 13 amino acids. Germline V CDR1 and CDR2: SGHVS, FQNEAQ. The CDR3: CASSLGGDSPLHF. The CDR3 DNA is TGTGCCAGCAGCTTAGGGGGGGATTCACCCCTCCACTTT.

A single count supports this clone. The chain couples TRBV10-2 to TRBJ2-7; tentatively, D is TRBD1 (6 bases). Trimming shortened V by 11 bases and J by 2 bases, and 10 bases separated the two germline ends. This CDR3 is built from 11 residues. Germline V CDR1 and CDR2: WSHSY, SAAADI. The chain's CDR3 is CAGGIPYEQYF. The CDR3, as DNA: TGCGCCGGGGGCATTCCCTACGAGCAGTACTTC.

This clone has a single count. The CDR3 coding sequence is TGTGCCAGCAGCTTAGGCCGGGGCCAAGCGGGCGGGGAGCTGTTTTTT. Protein sequence: CASSLGRGQAGGELFF. The rearrangement uses TRBV11-3 and TRBJ2-2; weak D call: TRBD2 (6 bases). This CDR3 is built from 16 residues. Deletions cut 1 base from V and 7 bases from J, with 16 bases between. Germline V gene data show CDR1 as SGHNT and CDR2 as YENEEA.

CDR3 DNA: TGTGCCAGCAGACAACCGGGACAGCCTGGGGAGCAGTACTTC. Protein sequence: CASRQPGQPGEQYF. The chain couples TRBV28 to TRBJ2-7, with 7 bases identical to TRBD1. The CDR3 has 14 residues. With 6 bases clipped from V and 7 bases from J, the junction kept 12 bases outside the gene matches. The germline CDR1 and CDR2 sequences are MDHEN and SYDVKM.

The chain uses TRBV6-6 and TRBJ2-7; TRBD2 is a possible D gene (5 bases). V was pared by 4 bases and J by 1 base, with 14 bases between. The CDR3 runs 15 residues. CDR1 and CDR2 from the germline V gene are MNHNY and SVGAGI (reference sequence). In nucleotides, the CDR3 is TGTGCCAGCAGTTTAAGCGGAACCTCTTCCTACGAGCAGTACTTC. Translating gives CASSLSGTSSYEQYF.

The J gene is TRBJ2-7, the V gene TRBV7-3; no reliable D call. Germline CDR1 and CDR2: SGHTA and FQGTGA. This CDR3 is 13 amino acids long. V dropped 6 bases and J dropped 3 bases, with 12 bases sitting between them. The DNA for the CDR3 is TGTGCCAGCAGTACCGGGTCCTTCTACGAGCAGTACTTC. Translating it yields CASSTGSFYEQYF.